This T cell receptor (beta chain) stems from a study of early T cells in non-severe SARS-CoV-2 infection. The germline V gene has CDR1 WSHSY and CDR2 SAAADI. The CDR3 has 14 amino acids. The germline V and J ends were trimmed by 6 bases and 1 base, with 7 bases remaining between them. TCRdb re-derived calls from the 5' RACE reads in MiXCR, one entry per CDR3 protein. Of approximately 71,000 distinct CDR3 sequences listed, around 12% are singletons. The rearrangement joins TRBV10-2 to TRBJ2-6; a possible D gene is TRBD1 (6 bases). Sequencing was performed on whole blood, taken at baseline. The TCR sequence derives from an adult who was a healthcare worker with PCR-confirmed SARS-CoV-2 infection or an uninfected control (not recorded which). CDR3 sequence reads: CASRDRSGANVLTF. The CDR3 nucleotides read TGCGCCAGCAGGGACAGATCTGGGGCCAACGTCCTGACTTTC.